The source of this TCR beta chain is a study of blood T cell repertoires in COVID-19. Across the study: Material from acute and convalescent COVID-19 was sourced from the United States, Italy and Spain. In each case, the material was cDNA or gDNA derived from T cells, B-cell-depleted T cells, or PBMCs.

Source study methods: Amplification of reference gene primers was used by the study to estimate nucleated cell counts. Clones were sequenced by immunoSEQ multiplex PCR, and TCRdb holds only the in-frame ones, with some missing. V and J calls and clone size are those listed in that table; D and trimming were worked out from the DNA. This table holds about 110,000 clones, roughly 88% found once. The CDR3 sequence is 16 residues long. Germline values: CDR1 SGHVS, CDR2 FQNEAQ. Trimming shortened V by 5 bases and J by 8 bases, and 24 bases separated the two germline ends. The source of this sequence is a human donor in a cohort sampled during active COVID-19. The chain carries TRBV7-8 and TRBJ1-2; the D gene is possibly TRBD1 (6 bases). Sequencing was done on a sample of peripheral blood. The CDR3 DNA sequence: TGTGCCAGCAGCGCGTCTGGCGGGTACAGGGTGGGCGGCTACACCTTC. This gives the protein CASSASGGYRVGGYTF.